The T cell receptor beta chain under discussion was sequenced for a study of T cells in Graves' hyperthyroidism and ophthalmopathy. CDR3 length: 19 amino acids. The germline V gene encodes CDR1 KGHDR and CDR2 SFDVKD. The junction had 17 bases not matched to a gene; V was cut back by 3 bases and J by 4 bases. RNA transcripts yielded amplified TCR beta CDR3 regions. First-round RT-PCR with HTBI primers amplified the TCR CDR3 region. From the multiplex PCR reads, TCRdb called clonotypes with MiXCR, one entry per CDR3 protein. The sample lists hundreds of thousands of distinct CDR3 sequences; 20% were seen once.

The chain links TRBV24-1 to TRBJ2-3; 8 nucleotides match TRBD1. The TCR sequence derives from a man between 40 and 49 years old with Graves' ophthalmopathy. Specimen: blood. CDR3 amino acids: CATSDRQGAAEAGPDTQYF. CDR3 DNA: TGTGCCACCAGTGATAGGCAGGGGGCGGCGGAAGCGGGTCCAGATACGCAGTATTTT.